The entry below gives a single T cell receptor (beta chain) sequence along with its context. Antigen: not known. Per germline, CDR1 MNHNY and CDR2 SVGAGI (reference sequence). Trimming removed 6 bases from V and 8 bases from J, with 8 bases in between. The length of the CDR3 is 11 residues. This entry belongs to a study of blood T cells in healthy people across ages. For the study at large: The template switching approach captured approximately one barcoded beta molecule for every two T cells.

Study-wide results and caveats: PBMCs were not sorted, which prevented a conclusive comparison of naive versus antigen-experienced cells.

Combining a sample-barcoded 5' primer with a J-beta primer mix, a second PCR ran for roughly 6 to 11 cycles. All cDNA molecules were each tagged by a template-switch adaptor with 12 random nucleotides. TCRdb re-derived calls from the 5' RACE reads in MiXCR, one entry per CDR3 protein. The sample carries 550,000 to 700,000 distinct CDR3 sequences, about 26% recorded once. The receptor comes from a woman in her 70s in good health. Sample: blood. The chain combines TRBV6-6 with TRBJ2-1; D not resolved. This CDR3 reads CASRARHEQFF. In DNA, the CDR3 is TGTGCCAGCAGGGCTCGACATGAGCAGTTCTTC.